These T cell receptor beta chains were read from a single sample in a study of T cell responses to AZD1222 COVID-19 vaccine. TCRdb's copy holds only in-frame clones and misses some; the assay was immunoSEQ multiplex PCR. The table has over 90,000 clones, roughly nine tenths seen once. Source: peripheral blood, taken on day 0 of AZD1222 vaccination. These receptors came from an adult in good health. CDR3s include the opening cysteine and the closing phenylalanine or tryptophan. D genes are given only for firm matches. Expanded clones are given a class, and other clones once, few, many or no size at all.

few	TRBV29-1	.	TRBJ2-3	CSFRSEGDTQYF	TGCAGCTTTAGGTCGGAGGGAGATACGCAGTATTTT
.	TRBV5-5	TRBD2	TRBJ2-7	CASSLGPAGEYYEQYF	TGTGCCAGCAGCTTGGGCCCAGCGGGAGAGTACTACGAGCAGTACTTC
.	TRBV3-1/TRBV3-2	.	TRBJ2-7	CASSQGRNSYEQYF	TGTGCCAGCAGCCAGGGACGGAACTCCTACGAGCAGTACTTC
few	TRBV27	TRBD2	TRBJ2-1	CASSLLAGTKYEQFF	TGTGCCAGCAGTTTACTAGCGGGAACAAAATATGAGCAGTTCTTC
.	TRBV6-2/TRBV6-3	TRBD1	TRBJ1-1	CASSYRQGTGNTEAFF	TGTGCCAGCAGTTACCGACAGGGGACGGGAAACACTGAAGCTTTCTTT
few	TRBV11-1	.	TRBJ2-5	CASSLVLGQETQYF	TGTGCCAGCAGCTTAGTCTTGGGTCAAGAGACCCAGTACTTC
.	TRBV12-3/TRBV12-4	.	TRBJ1-1	CASALLPGTEAFF	TGTGCCAGCGCGCTCTTACCGGGGACTGAAGCTTTCTTT
.	TRBV5-4	.	TRBJ2-1	CASSLERAGIGEQFF	TGTGCCAGCAGCTTGGAGAGGGCGGGGATTGGGGAGCAGTTCTTC
.	TRBV5-1	TRBD2	TRBJ2-5	CASSPLARQETQYF	TGCGCCAGCAGCCCACTAGCGCGCCAAGAGACCCAGTACTTC
few	TRBV9	TRBD2	TRBJ2-1	CASSVGTSVNEQFF	TGTGCCAGCAGCGTGGGGACTAGCGTCAATGAGCAGTTCTTC
.	TRBV30	TRBD1	TRBJ1-2	CAWSERSGTGGFNAF	TGTGCCTGGAGTGAAAGGTCCGGGACAGGGGGCTTTAACGCCTTC
.	TRBV7-2	.	TRBJ2-1	CASSLKEEQFF	TGTGCCAGCAGCTTAAAGGAGGAGCAGTTCTTC
.	TRBV30	.	TRBJ1-5	CAWSVGLGENQPQHF	TGTGCCTGGAGTGTAGGGCTGGGAGAGAATCAGCCCCAGCATTTT
.	TRBV6-5	.	TRBJ1-3	CASGTGNTIYF	TGTGCCAGCGGAACTGGAAACACCATATATTTT
.	TRBV27	TRBD1	TRBJ2-3	CASSPHHRGATDTQYF	TGTGCCAGCAGTCCGCACCACAGGGGAGCGACAGATACGCAGTATTTT
.	TRBV5-4	TRBD2	TRBJ2-1	CASSGTSGSGGEQFF	TGTGCCAGCAGCGGAACTAGCGGGAGTGGGGGTGAGCAGTTCTTC
.	TRBV4-3	.	TRBJ1-6	CASSQDSGYNSPLHF	TGCGCCAGCAGCCAAGATTCGGGCTATAATTCACCCCTCCACTTT
.	TRBV7-9	TRBD1	TRBJ1-1	CASSEQGENTEAFF	TGTGCCAGCAGCGAACAGGGGGAGAACACTGAAGCTTTCTTT
few	TRBV19	.	TRBJ1-6	CASSLRGAGEESPLHF	TGTGCCAGTAGTCTCAGAGGGGCAGGGGAAGAATCACCCCTCCACTTT
.	TRBV11-2	.	TRBJ1-2	CASSSVRGSSDYGYTF	TGTGCCAGCAGCTCCGTCAGGGGAAGTTCTGACTATGGCTACACCTTC
.	TRBV6-5	.	TRBJ1-4	CASSPNGLNEKLFF	TGTGCCAGCAGTCCCAATGGACTTAATGAAAAACTGTTTTTT
.	TRBV4-2	TRBD2	TRBJ2-7	CASSQVREGNEQYF	TGTGCCAGCAGCCAAGTGAGGGAGGGCAACGAGCAGTACTTC
.	TRBV12-5	.	TRBJ1-1	CASGLVQGGTEAFF	TGTGCTAGTGGTTTGGTCCAGGGCGGCACTGAAGCTTTCTTT
once	TRBV19	.	TRBJ2-7	CASSIFIRGLGEQYF	TGTGCCAGTAGTATTTTTATAAGGGGACTTGGCGAGCAGTACTTC
.	TRBV6-1	.	TRBJ2-1	CASSEIQGDEQFF	TGTGCCAGCAGTGAGATTCAGGGCGATGAGCAGTTCTTC
few	TRBV14	TRBD1	TRBJ2-1	CASSLGQGLSEQFF	TGTGCCAGCAGCCTGGGACAGGGACTAAGTGAGCAGTTCTTC
.	TRBV7-8	TRBD2	TRBJ2-3	CASSLPGTSATDTQYF	TGTGCCAGCAGCTTGCCCGGGACTAGCGCTACAGATACGCAGTATTTT
.	TRBV4-2	.	TRBJ2-3	CASSPGEGGFSTDTQYF	TGTGCCAGCAGCCCGGGGGAAGGGGGGTTTAGCACAGATACGCAGTATTTT
few	TRBV9	.	TRBJ2-1	CASSEGSQYGEQFF	TGTGCCAGCAGCGAAGGCAGCCAATACGGTGAGCAGTTCTTC
.	TRBV2	TRBD1	TRBJ1-6	CASSEQGDSPLHF	TGTGCCAGCAGTGAACAGGGGGATTCACCCCTCCACTTT
.	TRBV28	.	TRBJ1-4	CASSLPSGGYEKLFF	TGTGCCAGCAGTTTGCCCTCGGGCGGGTATGAAAAACTGTTTTTT
.	TRBV7-9	TRBD2	TRBJ2-7	CASSPGLAAAYEQYF	TGTGCCAGCAGCCCAGGACTAGCGGCGGCCTACGAGCAGTACTTC
once	TRBV7-2	.	TRBJ2-1	CASSLDGYNEQFF	TGTGCCAGCAGCTTAGACGGATACAATGAGCAGTTCTTC
.	TRBV19	.	TRBJ1-2	CASSMTGGSGYTF	TGTGCCAGTAGTATGACCGGGGGTAGTGGCTACACCTTC
.	TRBV12-3/TRBV12-4	.	TRBJ1-6	CASSWEDNSPLHF	TGTGCCAGCAGTTGGGAGGACAATTCACCCCTCCACTTT
.	TRBV19	.	TRBJ1-4	CASSPSGTKEKLFF	TGTGCCAGTAGCCCTAGTGGGACAAAGGAAAAACTGTTTTTT
.	TRBV6-2/TRBV6-3	.	TRBJ1-4	CASSYYAREKLFF	TGTGCCAGCAGTTACTACGCGAGAGAAAAACTGTTTTTT
.	TRBV9	.	TRBJ2-2	CASSVGSIGGGELFF	TGTGCCAGCAGCGTAGGATCGATAGGTGGCGGGGAGCTGTTTTTT
.	TRBV28	TRBD1	TRBJ2-7	CASSLDRVRYEQYF	TGTGCCAGCAGTTTGGACAGGGTCCGCTACGAGCAGTACTTC
.	TRBV12-3/TRBV12-4	TRBD1	TRBJ1-1	CASTRGLGTEAFF	TGTGCCAGCACCAGGGGGTTGGGGACTGAAGCTTTCTTT
.	TRBV5-4	.	TRBJ1-6	CASRRGEGSYNSPLHF	TGTGCCAGCAGACGAGGTGAGGGGTCCTATAATTCACCCCTCCACTTT
once	TRBV24-1	TRBD1	TRBJ2-3	CATSDPQGKGTDTQYF	TGTGCCACCAGTGACCCACAGGGGAAGGGCACAGATACGCAGTATTTT
.	TRBV9	TRBD1	TRBJ2-1	CASSVAGQGFITGEQFF	TGTGCCAGCAGCGTAGCCGGACAGGGCTTTATAACCGGGGAGCAGTTCTTC
.	TRBV5-4	TRBD1	TRBJ1-1	CASSPRDSMNTEAFF	TGTGCCAGCAGCCCCAGGGACAGCATGAACACTGAAGCTTTCTTT
.	TRBV2	.	TRBJ2-2	CASDPSGVGTGELFF	TGTGCCAGCGACCCATCGGGGGTAGGCACCGGGGAGCTGTTTTTT
.	TRBV2	.	TRBJ2-2	CASSVEAGEGADTGELFF	TGTGCCAGCAGTGTAGAGGCAGGGGAAGGGGCCGACACCGGGGAGCTGTTTTTT